This TCR beta chain derives from a study of CD8 T cells in Susac syndrome. At the level of the study: When blood was collected, patients with Susac syndrome were therapy-naive, were taking corticosteroids, or were receiving intravenous immunoglobulin alone. General study results and limits: The study acknowledged a relatively small number of individuals in its TCR sequencing and HLA analysis.

Germline loops: CDR1 SGHDT, CDR2 YYEEEE. Deletions cut 4 bases from V and 5 bases from J, with 13 bases between. The CDR3 is 14 residues long. The T cells that were sequenced for TCR beta were CD8+ and CD4+ cells from blood. With regard to this clonotype: Its cognate antigen is unknown.

Reverse transcription used roughly 0.45 to 1 ug RNA and random hexamers. Multiplex immunoSEQ PCR targeted 54 Vbeta and 13 Jbeta TCR beta segments. A single record per CDR3 protein comes from TCRdb applying MiXCR to the immunoSEQ multiplex PCR reads. The sample shows 74,000 or so distinct CDR3 sequences, under 95% of them seen only once. Material: CD4+ T cells from PBMCs. The sequence came from a human donor with Susac syndrome. The chain recombines TRBV5-6 with TRBJ1-5, with TRBD1 as a possible D gene (5 bases). DNA for the CDR3: TGTGCCAGCAGCCGGGGACGGCTTGATCAGCCCCAGCATTTT. This sequence encodes CASSRGRLDQPQHF. The variable domain in full, completed from reference TRBV5-6 and TRBJ1-5, reads DAGVTQSPTHLIKTRGQQVTLRCSPKSGHDTVSWYQQALGQGPQFIFQYYEEEERQRGNFPDRFSGHQFPNYSSELNVNALLLGDSALYLCASSRGRLDQPQHFGDGTRLSIL.